The T cell receptor (beta chain) described here comes from a study of human T cells and chemical hapten exposure. Study information: During the approximately 24-week study period, patients had diphenylcyclopropenone applied to the scalp every week.

Time point described: pre-sensitization, week 0. The sample's treatment: therapeutic diphenylcyclopropenone sensitization with weekly scalp DPC. Germline CDR1 reads KGHSH; CDR2 reads LQKENI. There are 14 residues in the CDR3. J gave up 2 bases and V 4 bases, and 2 bases lay outside the gene matches. This clonotype occurred a few times. Library construction involved attaching unique molecular identifiers to individual cDNA molecules, which allowed quantitative, reproducible TCR counting. TCRdb passed the RACE reads through MiXCR, listing each CDR3 protein once. The sample has more than 85,000 distinct CDR3 sequences, about 8% seen once.

The chain combines TRBV18 with TRBJ2-5; 9 positions match TRBD1. Source: whole blood, taken in connection with sensitization to the hapten diphenylcyclopropenone (DPC). The receptor was derived from a man aged 40-49 years with alopecia areata. Some clones in this sample may be carry-over from other donors' samples. CDR3 in amino acids: CASSQDRGQETQYF. The CDR3 region has the DNA TGTGCCAGCTCACAGGACAGGGGTCAAGAGACCCAGTACTTC.